This T cell receptor beta chain was identified in a study of CD8+CD57+ T cells in acquired aplastic anemia. Study details: Sorted CD4+ and CD8+ cells gave an average of about 3 ug of DNA. Broader study findings: Simpson's diversity of CD8+ cells was not significantly different in patients compared with controls.

The TCR beta profiling, which covered VDJ combination and CDR3 sequence, was carried out using genomic DNA as the template. A single record per CDR3 protein comes from TCRdb applying MiXCR to the reads. The table lists over 250,000 distinct CDR3 sequences, approximately 60% of them singletons. The authors sequenced patients whose flow cytometry had shown CD8+CD57+ cell expansion. Regarding this clonotype: Antigen: not known.

V lost 1 base, J lost 9 bases, and 4 bases lay in between. Looked up from germline, CDR1 is DFQATT and CDR2 is SNEGSKA (reference sequence). This CDR3 is built from 10 residues. This receptor was obtained from a human donor with aplastic anemia. Sequenced: sorted CD4+, CD8+, or CD8+CD57+ T cells (not recorded which) from PBMCs. This sequence joins TRBV20-1 and TRBJ2-1; D is unresolved. Here the CDR3 DNA reads TGCAGTGCTAGAGCAGGTGAGCAGTTCTTC. Amino acids: CSARAGEQFF.